A selection of T cell receptor beta chains follows, all from one sample in a study of siplizumab effects on memory and regulatory T cells. Generated by immunoSEQ multiplex PCR, the TCRdb table keeps only in-frame clones and is missing some. The sample gives 15,000 to 20,000 clones, 44% of which show up once; 6% is in the top ten. These receptors are not linked to any known antigen. Sample: CFSE-low (dividing) CD4+ T cells sorted from an allogeneic mixed lymphocyte reaction. The source is a human donor in good health; the cells came from an allogeneic mixed lymphocyte reaction. Some clones in this sample may be carry-over from other donors' samples. Both conserved end residues are part of each CDR3. Fields, in order: clone size, CDR3 length, J gene, D gene, V gene, CDR3 protein, CDR3 DNA. D genes are given only for firm matches. Size values are once, few and many counts, or a class for expanded clones, and some rows have none.

size: -
length: 13
J: TRBJ1-2
D: TRBD1
V: TRBV11-3
CDR3: CASSLDRGYGYTF
DNA: TGTGCCAGCAGCTTGGACAGGGGCTATGGCTACACCTTC

size: medium-sized
length: 15
J: TRBJ2-7
D: -
V: TRBV10-3
CDR3: CAISRGTLDSYEQYF
DNA: TGTGCCATCAGTCGCGGGACACTCGATTCCTACGAGCAGTACTTC

size: -
length: 11
J: TRBJ1-5
D: -
V: TRBV6-1
CDR3: CASSNLRTQHF
DNA: TGTGCCAGCAGTAACCTGAGGACCCAGCATTTT

size: -
length: 18
J: TRBJ2-5
D: -
V: TRBV15
CDR3: CATSSRPGRTLPGETQYF
DNA: TGTGCCACCAGCAGCAGGCCGGGACGGACATTACCGGGGGAGACCCAGTACTTC

size: -
length: 14
J: TRBJ1-1
D: -
V: TRBV18
CDR3: CASSPTKTGTEAFF
DNA: TGTGCCAGCTCACCCACCAAAACAGGCACTGAAGCTTTCTTT

size: -
length: 13
J: TRBJ1-6
D: -
V: TRBV18
CDR3: CASSPGLLSPLHF
DNA: TGTGCCAGCTCACCCGGGCTGTTATCACCCCTCCACTTT

size: -
length: 14
J: TRBJ2-1
D: -
V: TRBV6-4
CDR3: CASTQQGGDNEQFF
DNA: TGTGCCAGCACCCAACAGGGGGGGGACAATGAGCAGTTCTTC

size: -
length: 16
J: TRBJ2-6
D: -
V: TRBV7-2
CDR3: CASSFFISSGANVLTF
DNA: TGTGCCAGCAGCTTTTTTATATCCTCTGGGGCCAACGTCCTGACTTTC

size: few
length: 16
J: TRBJ2-1
D: TRBD2
V: TRBV27
CDR3: CASTSSRSGGGNEQFF
DNA: TGTGCCAGCACCTCATCGAGAAGCGGGGGAGGGAATGAGCAGTTCTTC

size: few
length: 15
J: TRBJ2-7
D: -
V: TRBV19
CDR3: CASSPRGRGLYEQYF
DNA: TGTGCCAGTAGTCCTCGGGGCAGGGGTTTGTACGAGCAGTACTTC

size: -
length: 16
J: TRBJ1-4
D: -
V: TRBV5-4
CDR3: CASSLRGWTTNEKLFF
DNA: TGTGCCAGCAGCTTAAGGGGTTGGACAACTAATGAAAAACTGTTTTTT

size: -
length: 15
J: TRBJ1-2
D: -
V: TRBV6-6
CDR3: CASTQIRGSLYGYTF
DNA: TGTGCCAGCACTCAGATACGGGGGTCGCTCTATGGCTACACCTTC

size: medium-sized
length: 14
J: TRBJ2-1
D: TRBD2
V: TRBV2
CDR3: CASSPGTSDDEQFF
DNA: TGTGCCAGCAGTCCCGGGACTAGCGACGATGAGCAGTTCTTC

size: medium-sized
length: 15
J: TRBJ2-3
D: -
V: TRBV19
CDR3: CASSIFRGSTDTQYF
DNA: TGTGCCAGTAGTATCTTTCGAGGGAGCACAGATACGCAGTATTTT

size: -
length: 16
J: TRBJ2-6
D: -
V: TRBV27
CDR3: CASTRLGATGANVLTF
DNA: TGTGCCAGCACCCGCTTAGGGGCAACGGGGGCCAACGTCCTGACTTTC

size: few
length: 17
J: TRBJ2-6
D: TRBD2
V: TRBV11-2
CDR3: CASSLGRREAGANVLTF
DNA: TGTGCCAGCAGCTTAGGGAGGCGGGAGGCTGGGGCCAACGTCCTGACTTTC

size: -
length: 15
J: TRBJ2-2
D: -
V: TRBV7-9
CDR3: CASSVLTLQAGELFF
DNA: TGTGCCAGCAGCGTTCTGACACTCCAAGCCGGGGAGCTGTTTTTT

size: -
length: 11
J: TRBJ1-1
D: -
V: TRBV21-1
CDR3: CASSKWAVAFF
DNA: TGTGCCAGCAGCAAATGGGCTGTAGCTTTCTTT

size: medium-sized
length: 16
J: TRBJ2-7
D: TRBD2
V: TRBV10-2
CDR3: CASSFSKTSGPYEQYF
DNA: TGCGCCAGCAGTTTCTCCAAGACTAGCGGCCCCTACGAGCAGTACTTC

size: medium-sized
length: 15
J: TRBJ2-2
D: TRBD2
V: TRBV6-6
CDR3: CASTHGGGRTGELFF
DNA: TGTGCCAGCACCCACGGGGGGGGCAGAACCGGGGAGCTGTTTTTT

size: -
length: 15
J: TRBJ2-3
D: TRBD2
V: TRBV6-5
CDR3: CASSKTSGGWYTQYF
DNA: TGTGCCAGCAGCAAGACTAGCGGGGGATGGTATACGCAGTATTTT

size: -
length: 13
J: TRBJ2-7
D: TRBD1
V: TRBV6-5
CDR3: CASSSQGAGEQYF
DNA: TGTGCCAGCAGTTCACAGGGGGCGGGAGAGCAGTACTTC

size: -
length: 15
J: TRBJ2-3
D: TRBD2
V: TRBV19
CDR3: CASSLGTSGTDTQYF
DNA: TGTGCCAGTAGTCTCGGGACTAGCGGGACGGATACGCAGTATTTT

size: -
length: 13
J: TRBJ1-1
D: -
V: TRBV7-2
CDR3: CASSLTLVTEAFF
DNA: TGTGCCAGCAGCTTAACCCTCGTTACTGAAGCTTTCTTT

size: -
length: 15
J: TRBJ1-3
D: -
V: TRBV10-3
CDR3: CAAQGWVESGNTIYF
DNA: TGTGCCGCACAGGGTTGGGTAGAATCTGGAAACACCATATATTTT

size: few
length: 12
J: TRBJ2-7
D: -
V: TRBV19
CDR3: CASSIGWDEQYF
DNA: TGTGCCAGTAGTATAGGATGGGACGAGCAGTACTTC

size: few
length: 12
J: TRBJ1-2
D: -
V: TRBV21-1
CDR3: CASSKAVEGYTF
DNA: TGTGCCAGCAGCAAAGCAGTGGAAGGCTACACCTTC

size: -
length: 17
J: TRBJ2-7
D: TRBD2
V: TRBV7-9
CDR3: CASSLAPLAGGAYEQYF
DNA: TGTGCCAGCAGCTTAGCCCCCCTAGCGGGAGGGGCATACGAGCAGTACTTC

size: once
length: 15
J: TRBJ2-3
D: -
V: TRBV7-9
CDR3: CASSLDGGAADTQYF
DNA: TGTGCCAGCAGCTTAGATGGGGGGGCAGCAGATACGCAGTATTTT

size: few
length: 15
J: TRBJ2-5
D: -
V: TRBV9
CDR3: CASSVWGGASETQYF
DNA: TGTGCCAGCAGCGTATGGGGCGGGGCGTCGGAGACCCAGTACTTC

size: -
length: 17
J: TRBJ2-3
D: TRBD2
V: TRBV19
CDR3: CASSKMTGGGAWDTQYF
DNA: TGTGCCAGTAGTAAGATGACGGGCGGGGGGGCGTGGGATACGCAGTATTTT

size: -
length: 14
J: TRBJ1-1
D: TRBD1
V: TRBV6-1
CDR3: CASKEGTGNTEAFF
DNA: TGTGCCAGCAAGGAAGGGACAGGGAACACTGAAGCTTTCTTT

size: -
length: 15
J: TRBJ2-7
D: -
V: TRBV7-9
CDR3: CASTPQGNIPYEQYF
DNA: TGTGCCAGCACCCCCCAGGGCAACATCCCCTACGAGCAGTACTTC

size: -
length: 14
J: TRBJ2-4
D: -
V: TRBV9
CDR3: CASSVDVFQNIQYF
DNA: TGTGCCAGCAGCGTCGATGTTTTCCAAAACATTCAGTACTTC

size: -
length: 16
J: TRBJ1-3
D: TRBD1
V: TRBV5-1
CDR3: CASSFGQGAPGNTIYF
DNA: TGCGCCAGCAGCTTTGGTCAGGGGGCTCCCGGAAACACCATATATTTT

size: few
length: 12
J: TRBJ2-7
D: -
V: TRBV29-1
CDR3: CSVGRTSYEQYF
DNA: TGCAGCGTTGGCCGGACTTCCTACGAGCAGTACTTC

size: -
length: 17
J: TRBJ2-3
D: TRBD2
V: TRBV5-1
CDR3: CASSPGLALTFLDTQYF
DNA: TGCGCCAGCAGCCCCGGACTAGCGTTGACTTTTCTTGATACGCAGTATTTT

size: -
length: 15
J: TRBJ1-2
D: -
V: TRBV11-1
CDR3: CASSLGGWGNYGYTF
DNA: TGTGCCAGCAGCTTAGGTGGCTGGGGCAACTATGGCTACACCTTC

size: -
length: 13
J: TRBJ1-4
D: -
V: TRBV18
CDR3: CASSPLNGEKLFF
DNA: TGTGCCAGCTCACCACTGAACGGTGAAAAACTGTTTTTT

size: -
length: 15
J: TRBJ2-7
D: -
V: TRBV7-2
CDR3: CASSLEVGGGSEQYF
DNA: TGTGCCAGCAGCTTAGAGGTCGGCGGGGGCAGCGAGCAGTACTTC

size: -
length: 14
J: TRBJ2-1
D: -
V: TRBV6-6
CDR3: CASTTGLTGNEQFF
DNA: TGTGCCAGCACTACGGGACTCACCGGCAATGAGCAGTTCTTC

size: -
length: 16
J: TRBJ2-7
D: TRBD1
V: TRBV11-2
CDR3: CASSPLIPGTGVEQYF
DNA: TGTGCCAGCAGCCCCCTCATTCCCGGGACAGGGGTCGAGCAGTACTTC

size: -
length: 12
J: TRBJ2-4
D: -
V: TRBV6-1
CDR3: CASGAARNIQYF
DNA: TGTGCCAGCGGAGCCGCGAGAAACATTCAGTACTTC

size: -
length: 18
J: TRBJ2-6
D: -
V: TRBV27
CDR3: CASSRQCWLQSRANVLTF
DNA: TGTGCCAGCAGTCGGCAATGCTGGCTACAAAGTCGGGCCAACGTCCTGACTTTC

size: -
length: 15
J: TRBJ2-1
D: -
V: TRBV6-5
CDR3: CASSYSGTAYNEQFF
DNA: TGTGCCAGCAGTTACTCGGGGACGGCCTACAATGAGCAGTTCTTC

size: few
length: 13
J: TRBJ1-2
D: -
V: TRBV19
CDR3: CASTSEFNYGYTF
DNA: TGTGCCAGTACAAGCGAGTTTAACTATGGCTACACCTTC

size: -
length: 18
J: TRBJ2-2
D: TRBD2
V: TRBV18
CDR3: CASSPDMGGSLDAGELFF
DNA: TGTGCCAGCTCACCGGACATGGGCGGGAGTTTGGATGCCGGGGAGCTGTTTTTT

size: -
length: 13
J: TRBJ1-6
D: TRBD1
V: TRBV2
CDR3: CASSWDRNSPLHF
DNA: TGTGCCAGCAGTTGGGACAGGAATTCACCCCTCCACTTT

size: -
length: 13
J: TRBJ1-3
D: -
V: TRBV7-6
CDR3: CASSLASGNTIYF
DNA: TGTGCCAGCAGCCTAGCTTCTGGAAACACCATATATTTT

size: medium-sized
length: 12
J: TRBJ1-1
D: -
V: TRBV27
CDR3: CASSSRGTEAFF
DNA: TGTGCCAGCAGTTCGAGGGGCACTGAAGCTTTCTTT

size: -
length: 16
J: TRBJ2-6
D: -
V: TRBV19
CDR3: CASTHNRNPGANVLTF
DNA: TGTGCCAGTACACACAACAGGAACCCTGGGGCCAACGTCCTGACTTTC